What follows describes a single T cell receptor beta chain. Antigen specificity is unknown. This sample is part of a study of OX40 agonist ivuxolimab in advanced cancers. Study information: A mean age of roughly 62 years, range about 23 to 90, was recorded, and approximately 79% were male. Past anti-PD-1, anti-PD-L1 or anti-CTLA-4 therapy was accepted, and 40% to 45% had received some. General study findings and limits: Antigen specificity remained undetermined for the expanded peripheral T cells.

Sequenced by immunoSEQ multiplex PCR; TCRdb stores in-frame clones only, minus some. Of about 64,000 clones in the sample, just under 85% are singletons; the top ten hold 7.5% to 10%. This TCR came from an adult with an advanced solid tumor such as melanoma, head and neck, liver or kidney cancer. Specimen: CD4+ or CD8+ T cells sorted from blood, collected in a trial of the OX40 agonist ivuxolimab.

The CDR3 region has the DNA TGTGCCACCAGCAGAGTTCACCCAAGGGTTACCTACGAGCAGTACTTC. Translating it yields CATSRVHPRVTYEQYF. The J gene is TRBJ2-7, the V gene TRBV15, with D unclear. In germline, CDR1 is LNHNV, CDR2 YYDKDF (reference sequence). The V gene lost 1 base and the J gene lost 2 bases, with 15 bases spanning the gap. The CDR3 has 16 amino acids.